Below, 10 T cell receptor beta chains from the same sample are listed, as sequenced in a study of blood T cells in healthy people across ages. Sample-barcoded 5' priming and a J-beta primer mix drove a second PCR of about 6 to 12 cycles. TCRdb used MiXCR to reprocess the 5' RACE reads, holding one entry per CDR3 protein. The repertoire holds 1.4 million or so distinct CDR3 sequences, with roughly two fifths as singletons. Sample: blood. The source of these receptors is a woman between 18 and 30 years old in good health.

This rearrangement joins TRBV27 to TRBJ2-3, with no clear D. This CDR3 has 14 residues. CDR1 and CDR2 (germline): MNHEY, SMNVEV (reference sequence). V was pared by 3 bases and J by 4 bases, with 11 bases between. The CDR3 nucleotides read TGTGCCAGCAGTTTTCAGCCTCCCCCAGATACGCAGTATTTT. Translation: CASSFQPPPDTQYF.

V and J are TRBV6-5 and TRBJ2-2; D may be TRBD1 (5 bases). V dropped 0 bases and J dropped 0 bases, with 11 bases sitting between them. This CDR3 is built from 17 residues. Germline V gene lookup returns CDR1 MNHEY and CDR2 SVGAGI. The CDR3 region is CASSYSSGLANTGELFF. The CDR3 nucleotides are TGTGCCAGCAGTTACTCATCAGGGCTCGCGAACACCGGGGAGCTGTTTTTT.

This rearrangement joins TRBV25-1 to TRBJ2-3; D gene uncertain. Germline V gene sequence: CDR1 MGHDK, CDR2 SYGVNS. This CDR3 is built from 15 residues. Trimming took 5 bases from V and 4 from J, leaving 16 bases between them. CDR3 DNA sequence: TGTGCCAGCAGTCCCTCCGGGTCAAGCGCAGATACGCAGTATTTT. Residues: CASSPSGSSADTQYF.

The chain has TRBV27 and TRBJ1-5; 10 bases are a match to TRBD1. From germline, CDR1 is MNHEY and CDR2 SMNVEV (reference sequence). This CDR3 is 17 amino acids long. With 3 bases clipped from V and 7 bases from J, the junction kept 12 bases outside the gene matches. As DNA, the CDR3 is TGTGCCAGCAGTTTCGCCCCGACAGGGGGCTCTCTACAGCCCCAGCATTTT. Translating it yields CASSFAPTGGSLQPQHF.

This clonotype was seen a handful of times. The chain couples TRBV7-2 to TRBJ2-1; D unclear. The V end was cut by 4 bases, the J end by 4 bases, with 8 bases between. The CDR3 is 13 residues long. Germline CDR1 reads SGHTA; CDR2 reads FQGNSA. This chain's CDR3 is CASSWQSYNEQFF. In nucleotides, the CDR3 is TGTGCCAGCAGCTGGCAGTCGTACAATGAGCAGTTCTTC.

This clonotype has more than one count but fewer than ten. The V and J genes are TRBV2 and TRBJ2-7; no clear D gene. Trimming took 3 bases from V and 4 from J, leaving 13 bases between them. The CDR3 has 14 residues. Germline CDR1 SNHLY, CDR2 FYNNEI. As DNA, the CDR3 is TGTGCCAGCAGTGATTGGCCAGGAAGTTACGAGCAGTACTTC. Encoded protein: CASSDWPGSYEQYF.

On this clonotype itself: This may be a read error, as it is one base from a much larger clone. In DNA, the CDR3 is TGTGCCAGCACTTCAGGGGATTCCGCCCACGAGCAGTACTTC. Amino acids: CASTSGDSAHEQYF. The chain employs TRBV12-3 or TRBV12-4 and TRBJ2-7; a possible D gene is TRBD1 (6 bases). Trimming took 7 bases from V and 5 from J, leaving 18 bases between them. This CDR3 spans 14 amino acids.

This clonotype occurred a few times. The CDR3 bases are TGCAGCGTTGGGACAGGGGGTACTGGCTACACCTTC. It is translated as CSVGTGGTGYTF. This chain joins TRBV29-1 and TRBJ1-2; TRBD1 matches at 10 bases. The CDR3 loop spans 12 amino acids. Germline V gene lookup returns CDR1 SQVTM and CDR2 ANQGSEA. V lost 4 bases to trimming and J lost 7 bases; unmatched junction nucleotides: 3.

V is TRBV6-1 and J is TRBJ1-4; no reliable D call. Germline CDR1 MNHNS, CDR2 SASEGT. The V gene lost 7 bases and the J gene lost 1 base, with 16 bases spanning the gap. CDR3 size: 16 residues. The CDR3 sequence is CASMTSVSGTNEKLFF. CDR3 DNA sequence: TGTGCCAGCATGACATCGGTTTCGGGAACTAATGAAAAACTGTTTTTT.

This clonotype was picked up many times. The chain recombines TRBV12-3 or TRBV12-4 with TRBJ2-3, with a possible D match to TRBD2 (5 bases). This CDR3 has 14 amino acids. Deletions cut 4 bases from V and 4 bases from J, with 12 bases between. This chain's CDR3 is CASSSGESPDTQYF. For the CDR3, the DNA is TGTGCCAGCAGTTCCGGGGAGTCCCCAGATACGCAGTATTTT.